The TCR beta chain described here comes from a study of control samples from healthy donors and cancer patients (TCRdb year 2020). The germline V gene (reference sequence) sets CDR1 to GTSNPN and CDR2 to SVGIG. Reading from cysteine to phenylalanine, the CDR3 counts 12 amino acids. Only the CDR3 DNA is retained, 36 bases long and in frame from the first base. Libraries were made using the immunoSEQ multiplex PCR assay. Drawn from immuneACCESS, this table holds only the in-frame rearrangements with V and J called that TCRdb kept. Clones are partly lost; checked studies trace under half to an unresolved V gene and leave the rest unexplained. Within this sample are tens of thousands of clones, with approximately 90% of them counted one time only. The ten top clones hold 1.5% to 2% of the sample. With respect to this clone: Its antigen is still unknown. Relative to the germline gene, one junction end is altered; a read error may explain this.

The source of this sequence is a woman in her fifties or sixties with head and neck cancer. Here the chain combines TRBV30 and TRBJ2-7; the D gene remains uncertain. The material sequenced was PBMCs. The sequenced DNA is TGTGCCTGGAGCGCGAGTTCCTCCGAGCAGTACTTC. This gives the protein CAWSASSSEQYF.